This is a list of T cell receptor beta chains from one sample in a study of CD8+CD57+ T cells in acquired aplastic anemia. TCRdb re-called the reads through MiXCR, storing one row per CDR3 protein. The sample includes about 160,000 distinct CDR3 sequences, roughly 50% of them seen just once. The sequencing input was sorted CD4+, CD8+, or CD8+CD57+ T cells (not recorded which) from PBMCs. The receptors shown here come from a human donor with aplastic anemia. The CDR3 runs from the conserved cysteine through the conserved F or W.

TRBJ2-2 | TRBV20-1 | CSGERGTNTGELFF
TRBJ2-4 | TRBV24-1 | CATREGENIQYF
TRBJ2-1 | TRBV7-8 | CASSPWTLAGGEEQFF
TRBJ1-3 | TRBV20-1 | CSASADGPVVYF
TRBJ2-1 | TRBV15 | CATSWGMNNEQFF
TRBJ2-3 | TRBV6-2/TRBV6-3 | CASSKPPGTSDTQYF
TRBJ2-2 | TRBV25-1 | CASSASPGTGDTGELFF
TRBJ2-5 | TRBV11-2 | CASSLDPRVLEETQYF
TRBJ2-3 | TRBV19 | CASSRAGEGTDTQYF
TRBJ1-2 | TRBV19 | CASAIGYRGYTF
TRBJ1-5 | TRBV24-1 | CATTTGGNQPQHF
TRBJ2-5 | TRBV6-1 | CASRADSTRTQYF
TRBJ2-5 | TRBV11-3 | CASSFTGGVLETQYF
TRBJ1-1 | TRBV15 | CATSRDYSGQGLLMNTEAFF
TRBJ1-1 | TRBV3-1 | CASSQTQVAGNTEAFF
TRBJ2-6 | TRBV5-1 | CASSWPDSLVFGANVLTF
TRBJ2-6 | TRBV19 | CASSLRPVSGANVLTF
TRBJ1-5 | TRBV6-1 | CASSEFNRVNNQPRHF
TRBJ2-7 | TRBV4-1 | CASSPTAGSGEQYF
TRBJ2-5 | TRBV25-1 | CASSDPGTQETQYF
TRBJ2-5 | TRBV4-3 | CASSPFPGVGETQYF
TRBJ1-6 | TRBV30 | CAWSVQVAPLHF
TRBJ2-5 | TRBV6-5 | CASSWGGGLQETQYF
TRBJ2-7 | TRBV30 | CALSRPSVSYEQYF
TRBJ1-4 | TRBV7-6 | CASSVLRGQGNEKLFF
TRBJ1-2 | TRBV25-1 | CASTLVVDGYTF
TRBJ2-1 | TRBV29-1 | CSVNPDGDSYNEQFF
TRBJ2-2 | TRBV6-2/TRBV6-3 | CASSFSYRDRGETGELFF
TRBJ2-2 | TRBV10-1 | CASSESGVAGVTGELFF
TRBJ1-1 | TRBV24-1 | CATSDVDRQGINTEAFF
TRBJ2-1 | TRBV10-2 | CASGYSNEQFF
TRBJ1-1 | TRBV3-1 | CASSQALDRETEAFF
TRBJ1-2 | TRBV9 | CASGGTNYGYTF
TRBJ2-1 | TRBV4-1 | CASSQDPVGGAIDEQFF
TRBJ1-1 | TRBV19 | CASSIAPGLTEAFF
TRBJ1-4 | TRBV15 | CATSRVIPTNEKLFF
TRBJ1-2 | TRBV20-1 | CSARDLDSLYGYTF
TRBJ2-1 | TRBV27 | CASSFGGGEQFF
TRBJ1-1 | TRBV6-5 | CASSYRPGENTEAFF
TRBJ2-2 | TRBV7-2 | CASSLKGIGSGELFF
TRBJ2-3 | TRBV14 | CASSQQLALDATQYF
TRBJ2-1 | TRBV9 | CASSVAMTPSYNEQFF
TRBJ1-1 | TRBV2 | CASSDNGITEAFF
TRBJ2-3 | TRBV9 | CASSAKPGLAGRDATDTQYF
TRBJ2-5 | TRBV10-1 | CASKSGGGDQETQYF
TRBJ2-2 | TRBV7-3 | CASSSDSGNTGELFF
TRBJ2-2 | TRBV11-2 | CASSPTVGTSGRSAGELVF
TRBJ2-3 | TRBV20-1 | CSARRDTDTQYF
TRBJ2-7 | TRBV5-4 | CASSLKARTGREQYF
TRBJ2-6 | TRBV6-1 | CASSAGTLMAGANVLTF
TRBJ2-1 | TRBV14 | CASSQDERAEQFF
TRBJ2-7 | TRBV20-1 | CSARDATSGRLYEQYF
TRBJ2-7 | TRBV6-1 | CASGEDLGPPYEQYF
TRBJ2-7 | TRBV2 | CASTGTTTYEQYF
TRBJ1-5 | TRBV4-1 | CASSQFGQGAVQPQHF
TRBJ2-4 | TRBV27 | CASSPLAKNIQYF
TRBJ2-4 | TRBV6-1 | CASSDPRDGINIQYF
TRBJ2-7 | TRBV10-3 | CAISPTGPDYEQYF
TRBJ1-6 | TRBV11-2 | CASSYSGPRYNSPLHF